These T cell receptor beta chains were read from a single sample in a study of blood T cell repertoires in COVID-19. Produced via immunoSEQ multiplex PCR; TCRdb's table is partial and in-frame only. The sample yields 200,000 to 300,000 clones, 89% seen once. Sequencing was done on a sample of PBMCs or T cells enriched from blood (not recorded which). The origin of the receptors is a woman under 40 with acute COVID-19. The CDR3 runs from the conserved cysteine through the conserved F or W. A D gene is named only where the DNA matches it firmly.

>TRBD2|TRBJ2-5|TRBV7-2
CASSRLAGGETQYF
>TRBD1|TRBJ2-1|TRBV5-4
CASSSAGTGNNEQFF
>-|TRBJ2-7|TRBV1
CTTPQLAASYEQYF
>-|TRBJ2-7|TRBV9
CASSVAAGSYEQYF
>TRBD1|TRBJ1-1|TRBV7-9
CASSLGGTESNTEAFF
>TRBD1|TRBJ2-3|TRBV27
CAPRDRGEVFTDTQYF
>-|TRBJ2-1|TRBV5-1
CASSADSAYNEQFF
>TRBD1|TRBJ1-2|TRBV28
CASRIRGSTYGYTF
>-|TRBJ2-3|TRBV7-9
CASSPGDRAGTDTQYF
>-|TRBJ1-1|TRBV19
CASSIVRNTEAFF
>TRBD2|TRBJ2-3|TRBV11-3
CASSLGASGGADTQYF
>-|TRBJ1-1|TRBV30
CAWSGMNTEAFF